A selection of T cell receptor beta chains follows, all from one sample in a study of T cell responses to AZD1222 COVID-19 vaccine. Data came from immunoSEQ multiplex PCR; TCRdb stores just in-frame clones and leaves some out. The data contain about 140,000 clones, about 90% of them singletons. Sequenced material: peripheral blood, taken 28 days after the second dose of the MenACWY control vaccine. These receptor sequences come from an adult who received the MenACWY meningococcal vaccine as a control. The CDR3 runs from the conserved cysteine through the conserved F or W. Fields, in order: V gene, J gene, CDR3 length, CDR3 protein.

>TRBV28|TRBJ1-1|13
CASSRQGETEAFF
>TRBV9|TRBJ1-3|15
CASSEGGTAGNTIYF
>TRBV7-3|TRBJ2-2|15
CASSLIRTETGELFF
>TRBV13|TRBJ1-1|12
CASSDRVTEAFF
>TRBV7-8|TRBJ1-5|14
CASSLRMSNQPQHF
>TRBV7-2|TRBJ1-5|15
CASSLAPGEAQPQHF
>TRBV5-1|TRBJ2-2|19
CASSLDINRDRGDTGELFF
>TRBV6-5|TRBJ2-2|15
CATRGDRVNTGELFF
>TRBV4-3|TRBJ2-2|17
CASSQGFDRVGSGELFF
>TRBV18|TRBJ1-3|17
CASSPLAGGASGNTIYF
>TRBV9|TRBJ1-1|15
CASSGTGLGNTEAFF
>TRBV5-8|TRBJ2-3|17
CASSRPDRDRVKNTQYF
>TRBV11-3|TRBJ1-6|18
CASSKPGGSPPYNSPLHF
>TRBV5-1|TRBJ2-3|13
CASNLGGTDTQYF
>TRBV6-5|TRBJ2-5|14
CASSFGTGKETQYF
>TRBV9|TRBJ1-6|15
CASSGGLGGNSPLHF
>TRBV5-4|TRBJ1-1|11
CASSLNTEAFF
>TRBV28|TRBJ1-2|14
CASSLQTAFFSYTF
>TRBV7-9|TRBJ2-3|18
CASSRAGQLSSSTDTQYF
>TRBV13|TRBJ1-3|18
CASSAAGGSQLSGNTIYF
>TRBV7-8|TRBJ2-5|14
CASIQGLARETQYF
>TRBV18|TRBJ2-7|13
CASSLGQGYEQYF
>TRBV18|TRBJ2-5|11
CASSPRETQYF
>TRBV6-1|TRBJ2-7|16
CASSELTSKFGYEQYF
>TRBV12-5|TRBJ2-1|13
CASGLVLEPEQFF
>TRBV7-3|TRBJ1-3|14
CASSLTGGQNTIYF
>TRBV9|TRBJ1-6|14
CASSTQGTDSPLHF
>TRBV6-5|TRBJ2-5|15
CASSYTPPLVETQYF
>TRBV29-1|TRBJ1-6|13
CSVADREDSPLHF
>TRBV24-1|TRBJ1-6|14
CATQEGQINSPLHF
>TRBV28|TRBJ2-5|16
CASSLDLKQGGETQYF
>TRBV28|TRBJ2-7|13
CASSSGQGQEQYF
>TRBV6-2/TRBV6-3|TRBJ2-2|15
CASSYYQGHTGELFF
>TRBV2|TRBJ1-1|15
CASSGGQGLNTEAFF
>TRBV2|TRBJ1-1|13
CASSLLENTEAFF
>TRBV6-4|TRBJ2-1|17
CASWWASDLSSYNEQFF